Listed here are 18 T cell receptor beta chains from one sample, sequenced in a study of OX40 agonist ivuxolimab in advanced cancers. The protocol was immunoSEQ multiplex PCR, while the TCRdb copy is restricted to in-frame clones and leaves out a portion. The data contain about 52,000 clones, roughly nine tenths of them singletons. Material: CD4+ or CD8+ T cells sorted from blood, obtained in a trial of the OX40 agonist ivuxolimab. Every receptor here comes from an adult with an advanced solid tumor such as melanoma, head and neck, liver or kidney cancer.

This clone came up once. The gene calls are TRBV4-1 and TRBJ2-7, with a possible D match to TRBD1 (5 bases). V was trimmed by 0 bases and J by 7 bases, leaving 16 bases between them. CDR1 and CDR2 (germline): MGHRA, YSYEKL. The CDR3 is 15 amino acids. The CDR3 loop is CASSQDRAPPGEQYF. The CDR3 nucleotides read TGCGCCAGCAGCCAAGATCGAGCCCCACCAGGGGAGCAGTACTTC.

The chain combines TRBV4-1 with TRBJ2-3; 12 bases are shared with TRBD1. Losses at the gene ends were 0 bases for V and 4 bases for J; bases not matched to a gene: 5. The CDR3 length is 17 residues. Germline V gene lookup returns CDR1 MGHRA and CDR2 YSYEKL. This chain's CDR3 is CASSQDLGTGGADTQYF. CDR3 in DNA: TGCGCCAGCAGCCAAGATCTCGGGACAGGGGGCGCAGATACGCAGTATTTT.

The gene calls are TRBV29-1 and TRBJ1-2, with a weak D call TRBD1 (5 bases). Between the trimmed V and J ends, which lost 8 bases and 4 bases, there was a span of 11 bases. The CDR3 spans 11 residues. Per germline, CDR1 SQVTM and CDR2 ANQGSEA. The CDR3 spells CSSGGGYGYTF. The CDR3 bases are TGCAGCTCTGGGGGGGGCTATGGCTACACCTTC. The whole variable domain, remainder taken from reference TRBV29-1 and TRBJ1-2, is SAVISQKPSRDICQRGTSLTIQCQVDSQVTMMFWYRQQPGQSLTLIATANQGSEATYESGFVIDKFPISRPNLTFSTLTVSNMSPEDSSIYLCSSGGGYGYTFGSGTRLTVV.

This chain joins TRBV11-2 and TRBJ1-4; TRBD1 is a possible D gene (6 bases). The germline V gene has CDR1 SGHAT and CDR2 FQNNGV. Trimming stripped 0 bases from V and 6 bases from J, with 8 bases between. The CDR3 is 14 amino acids. The CDR3 nucleotides read TGTGCCAGCAGCTTAGACCAGGGGTATGAAAAACTGTTTTTT. Residues: CASSLDQGYEKLFF.

The chain joins TRBV6-4 to TRBJ1-5; tentative D call: TRBD1 (5 bases). The V gene lost 10 bases and the J gene lost 2 bases, with 15 bases spanning the gap. CDR1 and CDR2 from the germline V gene are MRHNA and SNTAGT. The CDR3 spans 14 residues. CDR3 in amino acids: CAILEGEGNQPQHF. DNA of the CDR3: TGTGCCATCCTAGAAGGGGAAGGCAATCAGCCCCAGCATTTT.

CDR3 sequence (DNA): TGTGCCAGCACTCCCAGTCGGGAGACTGGAAACACCATATATTTT. Its translation is CASTPSRETGNTIYF. The chain combines TRBV6-6 with TRBJ1-3; no definite D call. V shed 7 bases and J shed 2 bases, with 15 bases lying between them. Germline values: CDR1 MNHNY, CDR2 SVGAGI (reference sequence). The CDR3 extends over 15 amino acids.

CDR3 nucleotides: TGTGCTAGTGGTTTGGTACATTCAGACTACAATGAGCAGTTCTTC. Protein sequence: CASGLVHSDYNEQFF. J is TRBJ2-1 and V is TRBV12-5; D unclear. Germline V gives CDR1 LGHNT, CDR2 FRNRAP. The CDR3 spans 15 residues. Trimming removed 0 bases at V and 3 bases at J, with 9 bases between.

The V gene is TRBV7-9, the J gene TRBJ2-5; a weak D match, TRBD1 (6 bases). CDR1 and CDR2 (germline): SEHNR, FQNEAQ (reference sequence). Trimming removed 0 bases at V and 5 bases at J, with 16 bases between. This CDR3 spans 16 amino acids. The CDR3 is CASSLAAVQTGETQYF. DNA of the CDR3: TGTGCCAGCAGCTTAGCGGCAGTACAAACAGGGGAGACCCAGTACTTC.

The rearrangement uses TRBV18 and TRBJ2-3, with 7 bases matching TRBD1. The CDR3 extends over 16 amino acids. The V gene end was trimmed by 0 bases and the J gene end by 2 bases; junction bases not matched to a gene: 5. Germline CDR1 KGHSH, CDR2 LQKENI. CDR3 sequence: CASSPPAGGTTDTQYF. CDR3 coding DNA: TGTGCCAGCTCACCACCGGCAGGGGGAACCACAGATACGCAGTATTTT.

This clone qualifies as medium-sized. The CDR3 protein is CAWSTDINQPQHF. Here the CDR3 DNA reads TGTGCCTGGAGTACGGACATCAATCAGCCCCAGCATTTT. The chain joins TRBV30 to TRBJ1-5; tentative D call: TRBD1 (5 bases). The ends were cut back, 2 bases at V and 3 bases at J, with 8 bases in the middle. This CDR3 spans 13 amino acids. Germline lookup yields CDR1 GTSNPN and CDR2 SVGIG (reference sequence). Based on the CDR3 plus reference TRBV30 and TRBJ1-5, the full variable domain is SQTIHQWPATLVQPVGSPLSLECTVEGTSNPNLYWYRQAAGRGLQLLFYSVGIGQISSEVPQNLSASRPQDRQFILSSKKLLLSDSGFYLCAWSTDINQPQHFGDGTRLSIL.

J is TRBJ1-1 and V is TRBV5-1; TRBD1 matches at 7 bases. Germline V lookup: CDR1 SGHRS, CDR2 YFSETQ. The CDR3 is made up of 14 amino acids. Unmatched junction bases numbered 2, after V lost 2 bases and J lost 1 base. CDR3 region: CASSFYRGNTEAFF. The CDR3 nucleotides read TGCGCCAGCAGCTTCTACAGGGGGAACACTGAAGCTTTCTTT. The whole variable domain, filled in from reference TRBV5-1 and TRBJ1-1, reads KAGVTQTPRYLIKTRGQQVTLSCSPISGHRSVSWYQQTPGQGLQFLFEYFSETQRNKGNFPGRFSGRQFSNSRSEMNVSTLELGDSALYLCASSFYRGNTEAFFGQGTRLTVV.

This clone was seen a single time. This chain links TRBV6-5 with TRBJ1-2; 8 positions match TRBD1. CDR1 and CDR2 (germline): MNHEY, SVGAGI. The V gene end was trimmed by 6 bases and the J gene end by 8 bases; junction bases not matched to a gene: 14. CDR3 length: 15 residues. The CDR3 reads CASSSGQGSPPGYTF. In DNA, the CDR3 is TGTGCCAGCAGCTCCGGACAGGGATCGCCTCCGGGCTACACCTTC.

In this sample, this clone turned up a few times. The CDR3 loop reads CASSIEDSSYNEQFF. The CDR3 DNA reads TGTGCCAGTAGTATAGAGGACAGCTCCTACAATGAGCAGTTCTTC. This rearrangement joins TRBV19 to TRBJ2-1, with D maybe TRBD1 (6 bases). This CDR3 has 15 residues. The germline V gene encodes CDR1 LNHDA and CDR2 SQIVND (reference sequence). The germline V and J ends were trimmed by 0 bases and 0 bases, with 6 bases remaining between them.

The rearrangement joins TRBV6-5 to TRBJ1-1; the D is unclear. Germline assignment: CDR1 MNHEY and CDR2 SVGAGI. The CDR3 has 11 amino acids. With 2 bases removed from V and 8 bases from J, the gap between germline ends came to 6 bases. The CDR3 coding sequence is TGTGCCAGCAGTTACCGTCAGGAAGCTTTCTTT. Translation: CASSYRQEAFF.

The rearrangement uses TRBV11-2 and TRBJ2-3; 14 positions agree with TRBD2. CDR1 and CDR2 from the germline V gene are SGHAT and FQNNGV. V lost 3 bases, J lost 4 bases, and 3 bases stayed unmatched. The CDR3 spans 16 residues. In DNA form, the CDR3 reads TGTGCCAGCAGCTTGACTAGCGGGGGGGCGCCAGATACGCAGTATTTT. Translation gives CASSLTSGGAPDTQYF. Filled out from reference TRBV11-2 and TRBJ2-3, the complete variable domain reads EAGVAQSPRYKIIEKRQSVAFWCNPISGHATLYWYQQILGQGPKLLIQFQNNGVVDDSQLPKDRFSAERLKGVDSTLKIQPAKLEDSAVYLCASSLTSGGAPDTQYFGPGTRLTVL.

V gene TRBV27 combines with J gene TRBJ2-7; D may be TRBD1 or TRBD2 (5 bases each). V lost 4 bases, J lost 2 bases, and 9 bases lay in between. This CDR3 is built from 13 residues. Germline V lookup: CDR1 MNHEY, CDR2 SMNVEV (reference sequence). CDR3 in amino acids: CASSSGPAYEQYF. CDR3 bases: TGTGCCAGCAGTTCGGGACCCGCCTACGAGCAGTACTTC.

Relative to its sample, this clone is medium-sized. The rearrangement uses TRBV27 and TRBJ1-1, with a possible D match to TRBD1 (6 bases). V was cut by 6 bases and J by 3 bases, with 23 bases left in between. Per germline, CDR1 MNHEY and CDR2 SMNVEV (reference sequence). This CDR3 region has 17 residues. CDR3 residues: CASSPFAGAQRDTEAFF. The CDR3 bases are TGTGCCAGCAGCCCCTTTGCAGGGGCGCAAAGGGACACTGAAGCTTTCTTT.

The genes are TRBV9 and TRBJ1-1; D uncertain. This CDR3 has 14 residues. The V end lost 3 bases, the J end lost 4 bases, and 13 bases lay between the germline ends. The germline V gene has CDR1 SGDLS and CDR2 YYNGEE. This chain's CDR3 is CASSASAGSTEAFF. The CDR3 region has the DNA TGTGCCAGCAGCGCCTCCGCCGGGAGCACTGAAGCTTTCTTT.